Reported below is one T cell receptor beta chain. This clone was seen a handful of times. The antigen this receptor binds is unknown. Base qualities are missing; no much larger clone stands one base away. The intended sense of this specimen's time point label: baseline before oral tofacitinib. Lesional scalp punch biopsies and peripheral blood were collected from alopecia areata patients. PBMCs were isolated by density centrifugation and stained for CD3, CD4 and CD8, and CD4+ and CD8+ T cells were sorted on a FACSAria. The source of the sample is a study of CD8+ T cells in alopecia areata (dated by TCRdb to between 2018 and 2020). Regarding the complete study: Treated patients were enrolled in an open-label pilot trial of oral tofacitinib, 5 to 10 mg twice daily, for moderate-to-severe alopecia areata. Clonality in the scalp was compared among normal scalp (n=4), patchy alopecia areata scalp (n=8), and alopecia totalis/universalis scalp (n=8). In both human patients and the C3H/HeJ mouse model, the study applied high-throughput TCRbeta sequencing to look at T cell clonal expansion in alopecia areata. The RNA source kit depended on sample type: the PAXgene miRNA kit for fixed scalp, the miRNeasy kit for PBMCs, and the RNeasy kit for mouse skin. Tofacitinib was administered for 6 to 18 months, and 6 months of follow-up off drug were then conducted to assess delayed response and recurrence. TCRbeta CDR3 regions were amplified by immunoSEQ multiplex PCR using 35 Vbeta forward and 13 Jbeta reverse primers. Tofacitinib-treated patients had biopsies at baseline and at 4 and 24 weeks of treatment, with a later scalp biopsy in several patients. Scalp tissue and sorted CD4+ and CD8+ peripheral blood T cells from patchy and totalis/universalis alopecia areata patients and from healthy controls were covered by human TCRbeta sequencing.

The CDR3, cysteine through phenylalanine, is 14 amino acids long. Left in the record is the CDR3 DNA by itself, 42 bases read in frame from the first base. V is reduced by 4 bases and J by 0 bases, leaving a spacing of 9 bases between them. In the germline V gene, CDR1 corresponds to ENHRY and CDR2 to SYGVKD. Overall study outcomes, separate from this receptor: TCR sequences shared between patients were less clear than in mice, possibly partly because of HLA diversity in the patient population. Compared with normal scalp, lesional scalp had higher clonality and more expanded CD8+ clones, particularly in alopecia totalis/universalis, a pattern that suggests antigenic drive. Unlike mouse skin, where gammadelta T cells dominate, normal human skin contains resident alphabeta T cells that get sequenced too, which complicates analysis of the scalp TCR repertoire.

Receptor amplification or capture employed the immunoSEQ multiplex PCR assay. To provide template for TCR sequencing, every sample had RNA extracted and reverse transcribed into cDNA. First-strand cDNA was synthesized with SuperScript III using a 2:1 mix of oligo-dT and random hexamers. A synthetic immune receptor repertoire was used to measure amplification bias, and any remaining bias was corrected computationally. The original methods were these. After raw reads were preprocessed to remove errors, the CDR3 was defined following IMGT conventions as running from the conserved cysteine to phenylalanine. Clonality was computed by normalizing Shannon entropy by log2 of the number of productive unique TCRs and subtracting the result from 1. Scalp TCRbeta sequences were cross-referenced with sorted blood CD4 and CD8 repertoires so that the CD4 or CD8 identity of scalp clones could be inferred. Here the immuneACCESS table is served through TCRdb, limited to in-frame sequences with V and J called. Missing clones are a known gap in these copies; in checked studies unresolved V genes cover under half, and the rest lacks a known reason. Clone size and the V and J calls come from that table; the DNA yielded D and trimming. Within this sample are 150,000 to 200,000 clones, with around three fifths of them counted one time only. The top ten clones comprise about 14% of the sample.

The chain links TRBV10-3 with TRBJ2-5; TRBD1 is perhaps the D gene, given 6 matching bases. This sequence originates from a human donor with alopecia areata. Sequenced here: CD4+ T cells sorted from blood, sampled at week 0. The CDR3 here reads CAISGTAYQETQYF. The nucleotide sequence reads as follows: TGTGCCATCAGTGGGACAGCGTACCAAGAGACCCAGTACTTC.